What follows is one T cell receptor beta chain and its context. These data originate in a study of technical replicates of blood from a few donors. The CDR3 is made up of 14 amino acids. Per the germline V gene, CDR1 is SGHVS and CDR2 is FNYEAQ. With 3 bases clipped from V and 1 base from J, the junction kept 3 bases outside the gene matches. Generated by immunoSEQ multiplex PCR, the TCRdb table keeps only in-frame clones and is missing some. Of about 88,000 clones listed, about 94% were seen once; the top ten hold around 0.25%. The sequenced sample was T cells isolated from PBMCs. The sequence was collected from a human donor in good health. The chain carries TRBV7-6 and TRBJ2-7; 7 bases are a match to TRBD1. The CDR3 is CASSLGTASYEQYF. The CDR3 nucleotides read TGTGCCAGCAGCTTGGGGACAGCTTCCTACGAGCAGTACTTC.